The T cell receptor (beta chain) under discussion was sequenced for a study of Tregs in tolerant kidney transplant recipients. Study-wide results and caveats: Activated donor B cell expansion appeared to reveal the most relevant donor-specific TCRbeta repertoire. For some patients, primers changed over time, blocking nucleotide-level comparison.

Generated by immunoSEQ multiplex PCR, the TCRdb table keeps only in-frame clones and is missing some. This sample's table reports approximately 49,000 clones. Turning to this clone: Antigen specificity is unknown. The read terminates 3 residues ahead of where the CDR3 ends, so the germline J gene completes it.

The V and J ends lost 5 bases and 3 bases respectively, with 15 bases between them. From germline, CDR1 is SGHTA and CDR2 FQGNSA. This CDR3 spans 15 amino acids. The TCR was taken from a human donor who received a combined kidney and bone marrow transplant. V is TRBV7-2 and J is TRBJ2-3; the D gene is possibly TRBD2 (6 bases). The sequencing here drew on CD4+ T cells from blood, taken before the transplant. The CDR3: CASSPRLGRTDTQYF. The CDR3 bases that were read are TGTGCCAGCAGCCCCAGACTAGGGAGGACAGATACG.